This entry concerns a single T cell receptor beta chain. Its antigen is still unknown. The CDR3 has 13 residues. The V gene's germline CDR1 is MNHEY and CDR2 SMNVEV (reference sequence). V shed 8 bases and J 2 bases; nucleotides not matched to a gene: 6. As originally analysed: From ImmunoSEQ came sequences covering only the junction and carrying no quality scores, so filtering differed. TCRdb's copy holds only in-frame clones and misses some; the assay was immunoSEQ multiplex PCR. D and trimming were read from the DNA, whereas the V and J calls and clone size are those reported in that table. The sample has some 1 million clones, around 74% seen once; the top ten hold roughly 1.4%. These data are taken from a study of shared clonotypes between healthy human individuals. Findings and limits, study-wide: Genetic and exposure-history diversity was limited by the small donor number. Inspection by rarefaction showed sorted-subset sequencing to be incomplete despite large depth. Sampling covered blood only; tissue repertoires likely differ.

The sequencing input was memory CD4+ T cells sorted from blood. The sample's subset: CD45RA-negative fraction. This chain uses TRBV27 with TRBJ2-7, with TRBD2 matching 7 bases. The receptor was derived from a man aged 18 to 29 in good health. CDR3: CASAGLGTYEQYF. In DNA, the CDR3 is TGTGCCAGCGCCGGACTAGGAACCTACGAGCAGTACTTC.